Below are 30 T cell receptor beta chains sequenced from a single sample in a study of OX40 agonist ivuxolimab in advanced cancers. Using immunoSEQ multiplex PCR, the repertoire was profiled, and TCRdb retains in-frame clones only, with some absent. Among over 70,000 clones, 78% were seen once, and the ten largest hold about 5.4%. The source material was CD4+ or CD8+ T cells sorted from blood, sampled in a trial of the OX40 agonist ivuxolimab. The receptors originated from an adult with an advanced solid tumor such as melanoma, head and neck, liver or kidney cancer.

CDR3 in DNA: TGTGCCAGTAAGCCGGGACGGAAGAACACTGAAGCTTTCTTT. Its translation: CASKPGRKNTEAFF. The gene calls are TRBV28 and TRBJ1-1; D perhaps matches TRBD1 (5 bases). This CDR3 comprises 14 residues. The V and J ends lost 9 bases and 1 base respectively, with 15 bases between them. The germline gives CDR1 MDHEN, CDR2 SYDVKM.

Written as DNA, the CDR3 is TGTGCCAGTAGTATAGGCGCAGCATTCTCTGGGGCCAACGTCCTGACTTTC. This translates into CASSIGAAFSGANVLTF. This chain links TRBV19 with TRBJ2-6; no firm D call. There are 17 residues in the CDR3. CDR1 LNHDA and CDR2 SQIVND come from the germline V gene (reference sequence). V dropped 1 base and J dropped 0 bases, with 10 bases sitting between them.

The chain employs TRBV7-2 and TRBJ2-3; TRBD2 agrees at 14 bases. Losses at the gene ends were 0 bases for V and 6 bases for J; bases not matched to a gene: 5. The CDR3 is 17 amino acids. Per germline, CDR1 SGHTA and CDR2 FQGNSA. CDR3 sequence reads: CASSLAGTSGSVDTQYF. CDR3 sequence (DNA): TGTGCCAGCAGCTTAGCCGGGACTAGCGGGAGCGTTGATACGCAGTATTTT.

The V and J genes are TRBV6-6 and TRBJ1-4; D ambiguous. This CDR3 is built from 13 residues. Trimming took 5 bases from V and 8 from J, leaving 12 bases between them. CDR1 and CDR2 (germline): MNHNY, SVGAGI (reference sequence). CDR3 sequence (DNA): TGTGCCAGCAGTCGAACCGACGGGGAAAAACTGTTTTTT. This codes for CASSRTDGEKLFF.

This clone was seen a few times. The rearrangement uses TRBV27 and TRBJ2-1; the D gene is possibly TRBD1 (5 bases). Germline V gene lookup returns CDR1 MNHEY and CDR2 SMNVEV (reference sequence). V lost 0 bases, J lost 8 bases, and 14 bases lay in between. The CDR3 is made up of 15 amino acids. The CDR3 DNA follows: TGTGCCAGCAGTTTATCGGTGGCAGGGTGGGATGAGCAGTTCTTC. This codes for CASSLSVAGWDEQFF.

V gene TRBV5-4 combines with J gene TRBJ1-2; the match to TRBD1 covers 8 bases. Germline assignment: CDR1 SGHNT and CDR2 YYREEE (reference sequence). The CDR3 runs to 16 residues. V lost 5 bases and J lost 3; bases outside the gene matches: 12. The CDR3 DNA sequence: TGTGCCAGCAGATCAGGGGGCGCGTTGGGTGACTATGGCTACACCTTC. Its protein is CASRSGGALGDYGYTF.

The chain is built from TRBV7-2 and TRBJ1-2; D remains ambiguous. This CDR3 has 13 residues. V lost 5 bases and J 4 bases, leaving 11 bases between the germline ends. The germline V gene has CDR1 SGHTA and CDR2 FQGNSA. As DNA, the CDR3 is TGTGCCAGCAGCGCATTAAACCGCTATGGCTACACCTTC. Translation: CASSALNRYGYTF.

The chain couples TRBV5-1 to TRBJ2-2; the D gene is possibly TRBD1 (7 bases). CDR3 length: 15 amino acids. The germline V gene encodes CDR1 SGHRS and CDR2 YFSETQ. V gave up 0 bases and J gave up 6 bases, with 12 bases separating them. This chain's CDR3 is CASSLVTGEAGELFF. The DNA for the CDR3 is TGCGCCAGCAGCTTGGTTACAGGGGAGGCCGGGGAGCTGTTTTTT.

CDR3 residues: CASRDRVQETQYF. The CDR3 DNA reads TGTGCCAGCCGGGACAGGGTCCAAGAGACCCAGTACTTC. The J gene is TRBJ2-5, the V gene TRBV2; TRBD1 matches at 9 bases. The V gene end was trimmed by 8 bases and the J gene end by 1 base; junction bases not matched to a gene: 2. This CDR3 is 13 amino acids long. Germline CDR1 and CDR2: SNHLY and FYNNEI.

V gene TRBV5-4 combines with J gene TRBJ1-4, with 7 bases identical to TRBD1. J lost 7 bases, V lost 2 bases, and 8 bases had no gene match. In germline, CDR1 is SGHNT, CDR2 YYREEE (reference sequence). The CDR3 covers 15 residues. CDR3 nucleotides: TGTGCCAGCAGCTTAACAGGGGTATCGGTTGAAAAACTGTTTTTT. Residues: CASSLTGVSVEKLFF.

V gene TRBV11-1 combines with J gene TRBJ2-3, with 11 bases matching TRBD2. The CDR3 spans 18 residues. Germline CDR1 and CDR2: SGHAT and FQDESV (reference sequence). V shed 5 bases, J shed 5 bases, and the junction held 15 bases outside the gene matches. The CDR3: CASSPRPPTSGIEDTQYF. DNA for the CDR3: TGTGCCAGCAGCCCCCGTCCCCCGACTAGCGGGATTGAAGATACGCAGTATTTT. Variable domain in full (rest from reference TRBV11-1 and TRBJ2-3): EAEVAQSPRYKITEKSQAVAFWCDPISGHATLYWYRQILGQGPELLVQFQDESVVDDSQLPKDRFSAERLKGVDSTLKIQPAELGDSAMYLCASSPRPPTSGIEDTQYFGPGTRLTVL.

The sample holds one count of this clone. This rearrangement joins TRBV6-5 to TRBJ2-7; 7 bases line up with TRBD1. This CDR3 contains 14 residues. The junction had 17 bases not matched to a gene; V was cut back by 5 bases and J by 13 bases. CDR1 is MNHEY, CDR2 SVGAGI, per germline. CDR3 protein: CASSPGGTDVSQYF. The CDR3 region has the DNA TGTGCCAGCAGTCCAGGTGGGACAGACGTTAGTCAATACTTC.

CDR3 amino acids: CASGFTGLAGPSYNEQFF. The CDR3 DNA follows: TGTGCTAGTGGTTTCACGGGACTAGCGGGGCCCTCCTACAATGAGCAGTTCTTC. The chain carries TRBV12-5 and TRBJ2-1; the match to TRBD2 covers 13 bases. The V gene end was trimmed by 3 bases and the J gene end by 0 bases; junction bases not matched to a gene: 5. Per germline, CDR1 LGHNT and CDR2 FRNRAP. The CDR3 is made up of 18 amino acids. Full variable domain (rest looked up from reference TRBV12-5 and TRBJ2-1): DARVTQTPRHKVTEMGQEVTMRCQPILGHNTVFWYRQTMMQGLELLAYFRNRAPLDDSGMPKDRFSAEMPDATLATLKIQPSEPRDSAVYFCASGFTGLAGPSYNEQFFGPGTRLTVL.

The V gene is TRBV9, the J gene TRBJ1-3; 8 nucleotides line up with TRBD1. This CDR3 comprises 18 residues. The V and J ends lost 3 bases and 0 bases, in that order; junction bases with no gene match: 11. Germline CDR1 SGDLS, CDR2 YYNGEE. The CDR3 loop reads CASSAPDHRGNSGNTIYF. CDR3 DNA sequence: TGTGCCAGCAGCGCCCCAGACCACAGGGGGAACTCTGGAAACACCATATATTTT.

This rearrangement joins TRBV7-2 to TRBJ2-1; 11 bases align to TRBD2. There are 15 residues in the CDR3. Germline V gene lookup returns CDR1 SGHTA and CDR2 FQGNSA. V lost 4 bases, J lost 7 bases, and 6 bases stayed unmatched. CDR3: CASSSIAGGRNEQFF. In nucleotides, the CDR3 is TGTGCCAGCAGCTCTATAGCGGGGGGGCGGAATGAGCAGTTCTTC.

The CDR3 here is CASSLVGHNTGELFF. The CDR3 DNA reads as TGTGCCAGCAGCTTGGTGGGACATAACACCGGGGAGCTGTTTTTT. The rearrangement links TRBV5-5 to TRBJ2-2; a possible D gene is TRBD1 (6 bases). The CDR3 runs to 15 residues. Germline CDR1 reads SGHKS; CDR2 reads YYEKEE (reference sequence). V lost 0 bases and J 2 bases, leaving 8 bases between the germline ends.

The CDR3 loop is CASSDSVGTSGNEQFF. Here the CDR3 DNA reads TGTGCCAGCAGTGACAGCGTCGGGACTAGCGGCAATGAGCAGTTCTTC. V is TRBV6-1 and J is TRBJ2-1, with 11 nucleotides matching TRBD2. CDR3 length equals 16 residues. V was clipped by 3 bases and J by 6 bases; unmatched bases: 7. The germline V gene has CDR1 MNHNS and CDR2 SASEGT.

The J gene is TRBJ2-5, the V gene TRBV5-1; 10 positions match TRBD2. The CDR3 consists of 16 residues. CDR1 and CDR2 from the germline V gene are SGHRS and YFSETQ. The V and J ends lost 4 bases and 5 bases, in that order; junction bases with no gene match: 11. The CDR3 reads CASSTRTSGPEETQYF. CDR3 nucleotide sequence: TGCGCCAGCAGCACCCGGACTAGCGGCCCCGAGGAGACCCAGTACTTC.

The chain is built from TRBV18 and TRBJ2-7, with D perhaps given as TRBD1 or TRBD2 (5 bases each). V lost 6 bases and J lost 0, with 12 bases in between. Germline-derived CDR1 and CDR2 are KGHSH and LQKENI. The CDR3 consists of 14 residues. The CDR3 nucleotides read TGTGCCAGCTCCCGGGACCGAAGCTCCTACGAGCAGTACTTC. Translation: CASSRDRSSYEQYF. Full variable domain (rest looked up from reference TRBV18 and TRBJ2-7): NAGVMQNPRHLVRRRGQEARLRCSPMKGHSHVYWYRQLPEEGLKFMVYLQKENIIDESGMPKERFSAEFPKEGPSILRIQQVVRGDSAAYFCASSRDRSSYEQYFGPGTRLTVT.

The chain recombines TRBV11-2 with TRBJ2-7, with TRBD2 matching 9 bases. Looked up from germline, CDR1 is SGHAT and CDR2 is FQNNGV. V lost 1 base and J lost 6; bases outside the gene matches: 7. The CDR3 has 15 residues. CDR3 amino acids: CASSLGSGGTTEQYF. For the CDR3, the DNA is TGTGCCAGCAGCTTAGGGAGCGGGGGGACCACCGAGCAGTACTTC.

DNA for the CDR3: TGCGCCAGCAGCCGGACTAGCGGGAGCTATCTAGAGACCCAGTACTTC. Encoded protein: CASSRTSGSYLETQYF. The chain couples TRBV5-1 to TRBJ2-5, with 13 bases matching TRBD2. Trimming at V came to 4 bases and at J to 4 bases, leaving 7 bases not matched to a gene. The CDR3 totals 16 residues. Germline V gives CDR1 SGHRS, CDR2 YFSETQ.

V gene TRBV18 combines with J gene TRBJ2-1; TRBD1 aligns across 8 bases. V lost 3 bases to trimming and J lost 0 bases; unmatched junction nucleotides: 1. CDR1 is KGHSH, CDR2 LQKENI, per germline. The CDR3 runs to 15 residues. CDR3 in amino acids: CASSPDRVSYNEQFF. The CDR3 DNA sequence: TGTGCCAGCTCACCGGACAGGGTCTCCTACAATGAGCAGTTCTTC.

This clone has more than one count but fewer than ten. The same CDR3 can be traced to other DNA sequences in this sample. The chain employs TRBV5-1 and TRBJ1-3; D not resolved. V lost 3 bases, J lost 0 bases, and 10 bases lay in between. The CDR3 consists of 15 residues. Germline assignment: CDR1 SGHRS and CDR2 YFSETQ. The CDR3 DNA reads as TGCGCCAGCAGCTCTGACGGTACCTCTGGAAACACCATATATTTT. Translation gives CASSSDGTSGNTIYF. The full variable domain, completed using reference TRBV5-1 and TRBJ1-3, is KAGVTQTPRYLIKTRGQQVTLSCSPISGHRSVSWYQQTPGQGLQFLFEYFSETQRNKGNFPGRFSGRQFSNSRSEMNVSTLELGDSALYLCASSSDGTSGNTIYFGEGSWLTVV.

J is TRBJ1-6 and V is TRBV5-6, with D unclear. The CDR3 is 18 amino acids. Germline V gene sequence: CDR1 SGHDT, CDR2 YYEEEE. V was trimmed by 2 bases and J by 0 bases, leaving 15 bases between them. The CDR3 DNA reads as TGTGCCAGCAGCTTAGCGGACGGCTCGAGCTCCTATAATTCACCCCTCCACTTT. Protein product: CASSLADGSSSYNSPLHF.

V and J are TRBV7-2 and TRBJ2-7, with 7 bases identical to TRBD1. Per the germline V gene, CDR1 is SGHTA and CDR2 is FQGNSA. The J segment lost 4 bases and the V segment lost 1 base, leaving 7 bases of the junction unmatched. The CDR3 is made up of 15 amino acids. The CDR3 DNA reads as TGTGCCAGCAGCTTAGGCAGGGGGACATCGTACGAGCAGTACTTC. This translates into CASSLGRGTSYEQYF.

The chain couples TRBV7-2 to TRBJ1-1, with D possibly TRBD1 on 5 matching bases. CDR3 length: 14 amino acids. CDR1 and CDR2 (germline): SGHTA, FQGNSA. V lost 0 bases to trimming and J lost 2 bases, with 7 bases between them. The CDR3 region has the DNA TGTGCCAGCAGCTTAGCCGGGGGTAACACTGAAGCTTTCTTT. Its protein product is CASSLAGGNTEAFF.

The chain couples TRBV27 to TRBJ2-1; 7 bases line up with TRBD2. Germline CDR1 reads MNHEY; CDR2 reads SMNVEV (reference sequence). CDR3 length: 16 residues. With 4 bases clipped from V and 3 bases from J, the junction kept 9 bases outside the gene matches. DNA for the CDR3: TGTGCCAGCAGTTCCTCGGGACTATCACTCTACAATGAGCAGTTCTTC. Amino acids: CASSSSGLSLYNEQFF.

This clone showed up just a few times. V and J are TRBV5-6 and TRBJ1-5; 10 bases line up with TRBD1. This CDR3 has 12 amino acids. Germline trimming cut 7 bases from V and 6 bases from J; bases unmatched to any gene: 1. Looked up from germline, CDR1 is SGHDT and CDR2 is YYEEEE. The CDR3 nucleotides read TGTGCCAGCGGACAGGGGGGTCAGCCCCAGCATTTT. This codes for CASGQGGQPQHF.

V is TRBV7-9 and J is TRBJ2-7; D uncertain. Between the trimmed V and J ends, which lost 5 bases and 3 bases, there was a span of 8 bases. This CDR3 region has 12 residues. Germline CDR1 SEHNR, CDR2 FQNEAQ (reference sequence). The CDR3 spells CASSLGRYEQYF. CDR3 DNA sequence: TGTGCCAGCAGCCTCGGACGCTACGAGCAGTACTTC.

The rearrangement uses TRBV23-1 and TRBJ2-3, with D perhaps matching TRBD1 or TRBD2 (5 bases each). TRBV23-1 is sorted into the ORF group, with uncertain function. CDR3 length equals 12 residues. V lost 4 bases and J lost 3, with 5 bases in between. The CDR3 reads CASSRGTDTQYF. The DNA of the CDR3 is TGCGCCAGCAGTCGGGGGACAGATACGCAGTATTTT.